This passage covers 2 T cell receptor beta chains from one sample sequenced in a study of blood T cell repertoires in COVID-19. The protocol was immunoSEQ multiplex PCR, while the TCRdb copy is restricted to in-frame clones and leaves out a portion. The data show approximately 180,000 clones, 88% seen once. The sequenced sample was peripheral blood. The receptors derive from a man aged 35-49 years with active or convalescent COVID-19.

The chain combines TRBV6-6 with TRBJ2-1, with unresolved D. This CDR3 has 12 residues. V shed 6 bases and J shed 11 bases, with 14 bases lying between them. Germline-derived CDR1 and CDR2 are MNHNY and SVGAGI (reference sequence). The CDR3 DNA sequence: TGTGCCAGCAGCACCGACATACAGAAGCAGTTCTTC. This sequence encodes CASSTDIQKQFF.

J is TRBJ2-2 and V is TRBV29-1; D might be TRBD1 (6 bases). CDR3 size: 14 residues. Germline CDR1 is SQVTM and CDR2 is ANQGSEA. Trimming cost V 4 bases and J 4 bases, with 13 bases left between them. CDR3 in amino acids: CSVVPGDLTGELFF. In DNA, the CDR3 is TGCAGCGTTGTTCCAGGGGATCTCACCGGGGAGCTGTTTTTT.